The rows below give T cell receptor beta chains drawn from one sample of a study of shared clonotypes between healthy human individuals. Here immunoSEQ multiplex PCR was the method, and the copy in TCRdb shows in-frame clones only, minus some. Of 2 million to 2.5 million clones detected, approximately 94% appear once; the ten largest clones hold 0.1% to 0.15%. Sequenced sample: naive CD4+ T cells sorted from blood. These receptors came from a man aged 18 to 30 in good health. The CDR3 runs from the conserved cysteine through the conserved F or W. The order of the fields is D gene, J gene, clone size, V gene, CDR3 protein, CDR3 DNA. D genes are given only for firm matches. The size entry is marked missing in some rows and otherwise reads once, few, many or a size class.

NA TRBJ2-7 NA TRBV12-5 CASGLNSGGYEQYF TGTGCTAGTGGTTTAAATTCGGGCGGATACGAGCAGTACTTC
NA TRBJ1-5 NA TRBV29-1 CSVSDTSNQPQHF TGCAGCGTGAGTGACACCAGCAATCAGCCCCAGCATTTT
NA TRBJ2-2 NA TRBV5-5 CASSLAHYPGELFF TGTGCCAGCAGCTTGGCTCACTATCCCGGGGAGCTGTTTTTT
TRBD1 TRBJ1-1 NA TRBV19 CASSIRQGRDTEAFF TGTGCCAGTAGTATTCGACAGGGTCGGGACACTGAAGCTTTCTTT
TRBD1 TRBJ2-3 NA TRBV29-1 CSVRTGENTDTQYF TGCAGCGTGCGGACAGGGGAAAACACAGATACGCAGTATTTT
NA TRBJ2-7 NA TRBV2 CASSEAGTPGGEQYF TGTGCCAGCAGTGAAGCGGGGACTCCTGGGGGCGAGCAGTACTTC
NA TRBJ2-3 NA TRBV6-6 CASSWTIPTDTQYF TGTGCCAGCAGTTGGACTATTCCGACAGATACGCAGTATTTT
NA TRBJ1-1 NA TRBV5-1 CASSLAPIGKNTEAFF TGCGCCAGCAGCTTGGCCCCAATTGGGAAAAACACTGAAGCTTTCTTT
TRBD1 TRBJ2-5 NA TRBV5-4 CASSQGQGETQYF TGTGCCAGCAGCCAGGGACAGGGGGAGACCCAGTACTTC
TRBD1 TRBJ2-7 NA TRBV6-1 CASSEAPGQSYEQYF TGTGCCAGCAGTGAAGCTCCGGGACAGTCATACGAGCAGTACTTC
NA TRBJ2-3 once TRBV6-5 CASRPGSLYTDTQYF TGTGCCAGCAGGCCCGGAAGCCTGTACACAGATACGCAGTATTTT
TRBD1 TRBJ1-3 NA TRBV19 CASREDRAGNTIYF TGTGCCAGTAGAGAAGACAGGGCTGGAAACACCATATATTTT
NA TRBJ2-5 NA TRBV4-1 CASSQGGRQETQYF TGCGCCAGCAGCCAAGGGGGACGGCAAGAGACCCAGTACTTC
NA TRBJ2-7 NA TRBV6-5 CASTDSRGYEQYF TGTGCCAGCACCGACAGCAGGGGCTACGAGCAGTACTTC
TRBD1 TRBJ2-7 NA TRBV4-1 CASSLTLPGTGEEQYF TGCGCCAGCAGCTTAACTTTACCCGGGACAGGGGAGGAGCAGTACTTC
NA TRBJ1-2 NA TRBV15 CATSRGRANYGYTF TGTGCCACCAGCAGAGGAAGGGCTAACTATGGCTACACCTTC
NA TRBJ1-1 NA TRBV7-9 CASSLTLEAFF TGTGCCAGCAGTCTAACACTGGAAGCTTTCTTT
NA TRBJ1-5 few TRBV6-5 CASSRDNSNQPQHF TGTGCCAGCAGCCGGGACAATAGCAATCAGCCCCAGCATTTT
NA TRBJ2-2 NA TRBV29-1 CSVEDPTGTGELFF TGCAGCGTCGAGGACCCCACGGGGACCGGGGAGCTGTTTTTT
TRBD1 TRBJ1-2 once TRBV7-6 CASSGRTGAGYGYTF TGTGCCAGCAGCGGTAGGACAGGGGCGGGGTATGGCTACACCTTC
NA TRBJ2-3 NA TRBV14 CASSHADTQYF TGTGCCAGCAGCCACGCAGATACGCAGTATTTT
TRBD1 TRBJ2-5 NA TRBV27 CASSGQVWETQYF TGTGCCAGCAGTGGACAGGTTTGGGAGACCCAGTACTTC
NA TRBJ2-7 NA TRBV4-3 CASSQGTGTTYEQYF TGCGCCAGCAGCCAAGGGACAGGGACTACCTACGAGCAGTACTTC
NA TRBJ1-6 NA TRBV2 CASTSGASSPLHF TGTGCCAGCACTTCCGGGGCGAGCTCACCCCTCCACTTT
NA TRBJ1-1 once TRBV19 CASSSYARVLSEAFF TGTGCCAGTAGTTCCTATGCCAGGGTATTGTCTGAAGCTTTCTTT
TRBD1 TRBJ1-3 NA TRBV28 CASSRTAGGSGNTIYF TGTGCCAGCAGTAGAACCGCAGGGGGCTCTGGAAACACCATATATTTT
NA TRBJ2-5 NA TRBV9 CASSVGTWETQYF TGTGCCAGCAGCGTAGGGACTTGGGAGACCCAGTACTTC
NA TRBJ1-6 NA TRBV19 CASSIGRGYNSPLHF TGTGCCAGTAGTATCGGCAGGGGCTATAATTCACCCCTCCACTTT
NA TRBJ2-7 once TRBV7-2 CASGIARGNYEQYF TGTGCCAGCGGCATCGCCAGAGGTAACTACGAGCAGTACTTC
NA TRBJ2-6 NA TRBV2 CASNIPGANVLTF TGTGCCAGCAATATCCCCGGGGCCAACGTCCTGACTTTC
TRBD2 TRBJ2-1 NA TRBV11-3 CASSEDVSGLVGGEQFF TGTGCCAGCAGCGAAGACGTCTCGGGACTAGTGGGCGGTGAGCAGTTCTTC
NA TRBJ2-7 NA TRBV18 CASSITGKSPYEQYF TGTGCCAGCTCAATTACGGGGAAATCCCCCTACGAGCAGTACTTC
NA TRBJ1-6 NA TRBV9 CASSVSTGYNSPLHF TGTGCCAGCAGCGTTTCGACAGGCTATAATTCACCCCTCCACTTT
NA TRBJ2-6 NA TRBV19 CASSGDLTGANVLTF TGTGCCAGTAGTGGTGATTTGACTGGGGCCAACGTCCTGACTTTC
TRBD1 TRBJ1-2 NA TRBV10-3 CAISADRGGIYGYTF TGTGCCATCAGTGCAGACAGGGGAGGTATCTATGGCTACACCTTC
NA TRBJ2-7 NA TRBV15 CATSRVFGTYEQYF TGTGCCACCAGCAGAGTTTTCGGAACCTACGAGCAGTACTTC
TRBD1 TRBJ2-7 NA TRBV6-6 CASTYADRGPYEQYF TGTGCCAGCACCTACGCGGACAGGGGACCGTACGAGCAGTACTTC